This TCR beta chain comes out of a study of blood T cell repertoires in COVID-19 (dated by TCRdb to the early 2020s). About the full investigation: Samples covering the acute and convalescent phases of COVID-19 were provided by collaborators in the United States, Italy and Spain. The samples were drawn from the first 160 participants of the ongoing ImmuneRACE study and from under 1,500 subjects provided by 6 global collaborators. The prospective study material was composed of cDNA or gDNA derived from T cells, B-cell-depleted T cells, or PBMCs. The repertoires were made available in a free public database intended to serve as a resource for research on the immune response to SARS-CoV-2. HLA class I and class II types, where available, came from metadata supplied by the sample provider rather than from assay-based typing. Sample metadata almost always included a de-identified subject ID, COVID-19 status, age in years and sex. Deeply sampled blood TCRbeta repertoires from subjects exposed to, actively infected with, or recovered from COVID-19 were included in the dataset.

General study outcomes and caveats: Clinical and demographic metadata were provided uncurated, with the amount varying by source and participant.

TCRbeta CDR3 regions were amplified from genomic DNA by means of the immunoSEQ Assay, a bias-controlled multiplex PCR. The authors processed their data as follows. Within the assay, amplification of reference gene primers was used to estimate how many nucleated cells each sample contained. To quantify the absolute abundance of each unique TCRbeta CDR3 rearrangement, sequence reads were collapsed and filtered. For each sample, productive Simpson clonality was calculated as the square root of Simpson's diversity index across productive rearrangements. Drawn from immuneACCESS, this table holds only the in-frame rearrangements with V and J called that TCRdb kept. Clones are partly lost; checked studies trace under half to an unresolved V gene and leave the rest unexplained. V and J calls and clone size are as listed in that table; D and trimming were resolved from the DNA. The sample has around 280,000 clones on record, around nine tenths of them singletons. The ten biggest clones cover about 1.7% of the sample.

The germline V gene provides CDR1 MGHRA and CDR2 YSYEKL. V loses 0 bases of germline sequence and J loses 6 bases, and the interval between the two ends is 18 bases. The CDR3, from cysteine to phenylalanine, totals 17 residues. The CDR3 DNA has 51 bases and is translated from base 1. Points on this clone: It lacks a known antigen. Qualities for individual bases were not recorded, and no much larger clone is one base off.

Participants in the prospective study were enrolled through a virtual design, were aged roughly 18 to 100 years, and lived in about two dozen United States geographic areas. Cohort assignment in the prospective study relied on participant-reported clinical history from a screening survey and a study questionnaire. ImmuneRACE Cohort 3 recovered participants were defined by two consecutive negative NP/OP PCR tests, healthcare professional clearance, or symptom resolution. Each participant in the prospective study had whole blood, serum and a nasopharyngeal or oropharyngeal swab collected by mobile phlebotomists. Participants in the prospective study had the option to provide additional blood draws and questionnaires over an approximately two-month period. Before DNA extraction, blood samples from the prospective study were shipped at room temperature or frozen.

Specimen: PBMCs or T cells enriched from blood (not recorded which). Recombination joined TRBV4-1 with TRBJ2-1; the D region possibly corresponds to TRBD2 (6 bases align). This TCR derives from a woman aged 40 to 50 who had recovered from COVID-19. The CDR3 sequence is CASSQDKGRGDRNEQFF. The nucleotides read TGCGCCAGCAGCCAAGATAAAGGGCGGGGAGATCGCAATGAGCAGTTCTTC.